Following are 8 T cell receptor beta chains from one sample sequenced in a study of cytomegalovirus exposure and HLA in healthy donors. This PCR relied on a set of 60 Vbeta primers and 13 Jbeta primers. Some clones are missing from TCRdb's copy, which holds only in-frame ones; the method was immunoSEQ multiplex PCR. The sample has 100,000 to 130,000 clones, roughly 82% seen once. Sequenced sample: PBMCs. Receptor source: a male donor in good health and CMV-seronegative.

V and J are TRBV7-8 and TRBJ1-4; D possibly corresponds to TRBD1 (6 bases). The V gene's germline CDR1 is SGHVS and CDR2 FQNEAQ. Trimming shortened V by 5 bases and J by 0 bases, and 10 bases separated the two germline ends. This CDR3 region has 15 residues. CDR3 region: CASSRGTTTNEKLFF. In DNA, the CDR3 is TGTGCCAGCAGCCGAGGGACAACAACTAATGAAAAACTGTTTTTT.

This chain links TRBV4-2 with TRBJ1-2; 7 positions agree with TRBD1. Per the germline V gene, CDR1 is LGHNA and CDR2 is YNFKEQ. The CDR3 is 13 residues long. Trimming at V came to 6 bases and at J to 8 bases, leaving 9 bases not matched to a gene. CDR3 bases: TGTGCCAGCAGGCACACAGGGGTAGACGGCTACACCTTC. Amino acids: CASRHTGVDGYTF.

CDR3 residues: CASSPDITDTQYF. In DNA, the CDR3 is TGTGCCAGTAGTCCCGACATCACAGATACGCAGTATTTT. V is TRBV19 and J is TRBJ2-3; D unclear. V lost 5 bases to trimming and J lost 2 bases, with 8 bases between them. This CDR3 has 13 amino acids. The germline V gene has CDR1 LNHDA and CDR2 SQIVND (reference sequence).

The genes are TRBV7-9 and TRBJ1-4; TRBD1 is a possible D gene (5 bases). There are 14 residues in the CDR3. V lost 6 bases, J lost 8 bases, and 16 bases lay in between. Germline V lookup: CDR1 SEHNR, CDR2 FQNEAQ (reference sequence). The CDR3 nucleotides read TGTGCCAGCAGTACAGGCGGGGTAGACGAAAAACTGTTTTTT. This gives the protein CASSTGGVDEKLFF.

This clone was observed a single time. The chain is built from TRBV18 and TRBJ2-2; TRBD1 aligns across 7 bases. Per germline, CDR1 KGHSH and CDR2 LQKENI. V shed 8 bases and J 3 bases; nucleotides not matched to a gene: 9. The CDR3 consists of 15 residues. For the CDR3, the DNA is TGTGCCAGCCAGACAGGGAACGGGGACACCGGGGAGCTGTTTTTT. Translated, it gives CASQTGNGDTGELFF.

This clone was recorded only once. An end of the junction differs from the germline gene, which may be a read error. The chain couples TRBV30 to TRBJ1-1, with D maybe TRBD1 (5 bases). The CDR3 has 15 amino acids. Germline CDR1 GTSNPN, CDR2 SVGIG (reference sequence). In nucleotides, the CDR3 is TGTGCCTGGGGGCGCGGAGGGACCTTGAACGCTGAAGCTTTCTTT. Its translation is CAWGRGGTLNAEAFF. The variable domain in full, completed from reference TRBV30 and TRBJ1-1, reads SQTIHQWPATLVQPVGSPLSLECTVEGTSNPNLYWYRQAAGRGLQLLFYSVGIGQISSEVPQNLSASRPQDRQFILSSKKLLLSDSGFYLCAWGRGGTLNAEAFFGQGTRLTVV.

Only a few counts were recorded for this clone. This rearrangement joins TRBV28 to TRBJ1-2; the D gene is possibly TRBD1 (5 bases). This CDR3 is 15 amino acids long. V shed 3 bases and J shed 2 bases, with 13 bases lying between them. CDR1 and CDR2 from the germline V gene are MDHEN and SYDVKM. CDR3 region: CASSFTSGANYGYTF. The CDR3 DNA reads as TGTGCCAGCAGTTTCACCAGCGGGGCGAACTATGGCTACACCTTC.

The V call is TRBV27, the J call TRBJ2-7, with D possibly being TRBD2 (5 bases). V lost 2 bases and J 3 bases, leaving 8 bases between the germline ends. The V gene's germline CDR1 is MNHEY and CDR2 SMNVEV (reference sequence). There are 13 residues in the CDR3. The CDR3 bases are TGTGCCAGCAGTTTACGGGGTGACTACGAGCAGTACTTC. It yields the protein CASSLRGDYEQYF.